Listed below are T cell receptor beta chains from one sample, sequenced in a study of blood T cell repertoires in COVID-19. Clones were sequenced by immunoSEQ multiplex PCR, and TCRdb holds only the in-frame ones, with some missing. The sample lists some 270,000 clones, 80% to 85% occurring once. The specimen sequenced was peripheral blood. These receptor sequences come from a woman in her forties who had recovered from COVID-19. Each CDR3 is given with its conserved first and last residue. D genes are given only for firm matches. A row's size may be missing; if present it is once, few, many or a size class.

d_gene	j_gene	v_gene	abundance	CDR3aa	CDR3nt
.	TRBJ2-7	TRBV6-5	.	CASSSAYEQYF	TGTGCCAGCAGTTCAGCGTACGAGCAGTACTTC
TRBD1	TRBJ1-4	TRBV27	.	CASSSITTGGGEKLFF	TGTGCCAGCAGTTCAATTACGACAGGGGGAGGGGAAAAACTGTTTTTT
.	TRBJ1-2	TRBV12-3/TRBV12-4	.	CASSLRGGYGYTF	TGTGCCAGCAGTTTAAGGGGTGGCTATGGCTACACCTTC
TRBD2	TRBJ2-2	TRBV28	.	CATSSAGGNTGELFF	TGTGCCACCAGTTCGGCGGGGGGAAACACCGGGGAGCTGTTTTTT
.	TRBJ1-4	TRBV6-5	.	CASRTGSANEKLFF	TGTGCCAGCAGGACAGGATCCGCTAATGAAAAACTGTTTTTT
TRBD1	TRBJ2-2	TRBV24-1	.	CATAGQGNTGELFF	TGTGCCACCGCGGGACAGGGAAACACCGGGGAGCTGTTTTTT
TRBD1	TRBJ1-5	TRBV28	.	CASSPGQVGNQPQHF	TGTGCCAGCAGTCCTGGACAGGTAGGCAATCAGCCCCAGCATTTT
TRBD2	TRBJ2-1	TRBV6-5	.	CASSYLIGSGGNEQFF	TGTGCCAGCAGTTACTTGATAGGTAGCGGGGGCAATGAGCAGTTCTTC
.	TRBJ1-1	TRBV10-3	.	CAISQNTEAFF	TGTGCCATCAGCCAGAACACTGAAGCTTTCTTT
.	TRBJ1-2	TRBV18	.	CASSADRPDGYTF	TGTGCCAGCTCAGCAGACAGGCCGGATGGCTACACCTTC
.	TRBJ1-2	TRBV18	few	CASSPPSRGGYGYTF	TGTGCCAGCTCACCCCCGAGTCGGGGGGGCTATGGCTACACCTTC
TRBD1	TRBJ1-1	TRBV7-9	.	CASSPGTGYGTEAFF	TGTGCCAGCAGCCCCGGGACAGGATACGGCACTGAAGCTTTCTTT
.	TRBJ1-2	TRBV28	once	CASRATGSYGYTF	TGTGCCAGCAGGGCAACAGGAAGCTATGGCTACACCTTC
.	TRBJ1-5	TRBV30	.	CAWSVLQNQPQHF	TGTGCCTGGAGTGTACTGCAAAATCAGCCCCAGCATTTT
.	TRBJ1-2	TRBV4-2	once	CASSQESSQGSYARGYTF	TGTGCCAGCAGCCAAGAGTCAAGTCAGGGATCTTACGCGCGGGGCTACACCTTC
.	TRBJ1-5	TRBV6-5	.	CASSYSQSNQPQHF	TGTGCCAGCAGTTACTCACAAAGCAATCAGCCCCAGCATTTT
TRBD2	TRBJ2-3	TRBV7-2	.	CASSPHGVLAGGTDTQYF	TGTGCCAGCAGCCCCCACGGTGTACTAGCGGGGGGCACAGATACGCAGTATTTT
TRBD1	TRBJ1-1	TRBV5-1	.	CASRLRTGKDTEAFF	TGCGCCAGCAGACTAAGGACAGGGAAGGACACTGAAGCTTTCTTT
.	TRBJ2-3	TRBV7-6	.	CASSLDGGARDTQYF	TGTGCCAGCAGCTTAGATGGGGGGGCAAGGGATACGCAGTATTTT
TRBD2	TRBJ2-7	TRBV11-2	.	CASSSLAPGGEVLHEQYF	TGTGCCAGCAGCTCCCTGGCCCCGGGGGGGGAAGTTCTCCACGAGCAGTACTTC
.	TRBJ1-2	TRBV7-9	once	CASSSNHYGYTF	TGTGCCAGCAGCTCCAATCACTATGGCTACACCTTC
TRBD1	TRBJ1-2	TRBV7-9	few	CASSERQGSNF	TGTGCCAGCAGCGAACGACAGGGGTCGAACTTC
.	TRBJ1-2	TRBV4-1	.	CASSQEGTYGYTF	TGCGCCAGCAGCCAAGAGGGGACATATGGCTACACCTTC
.	TRBJ2-5	TRBV7-2	.	CASKGITTETQYF	TGTGCCTCGAAGGGGATTACAACAGAGACCCAGTACTTC
TRBD2	TRBJ2-1	TRBV2	.	CASSGGGPEQFF	TGTGCCAGCAGTGGGGGGGGTCCTGAGCAGTTCTTC
TRBD1	TRBJ1-1	TRBV19	.	CASMDRWGPEAFF	TGTGCCAGTATGGACAGGTGGGGTCCTGAAGCTTTCTTT
TRBD1	TRBJ1-2	TRBV28	.	CASGQGDYGYTF	TGTGCCAGCGGACAGGGGGACTATGGCTACACCTTC